The rows below give T cell receptor beta chains drawn from one sample of a study of T-cell reconstitution after alpha-beta-depleted transplantation in children. MiXCR, applied by TCRdb to the PCR reads, yields one record per CDR3 protein. The sample shows 350,000 to 450,000 distinct CDR3 sequences, around 20% of them seen only once. The source material was PBMCs from the stem cell graft donor, sampled from the stem cell graft. These receptor sequences come from a human donor who donated a stem cell graft to a child with acute myeloid leukemia. Both conserved end residues are part of each CDR3. D genes are given only for firm matches. Some rows mark clone size as missing; the rest say once, few, many or name a class of expanded clone.

TRBD1	few	TRBV7-3	TRBJ2-3	TGTGCCAGCAGCTTCGGGACAGGGGTAGCAGATACGCAGTATTTT	CASSFGTGVADTQYF
TRBD1	many	TRBV12-3/TRBV12-4	TRBJ2-1	TGTGCCAGCAGTCGCACCCGGGACAGGGATCACAATGAGCAGTTCTTC	CASSRTRDRDHNEQFF
TRBD1	-	TRBV27	TRBJ2-7	TGTGCCAGCAGTTTTGACAGGGTAGACGAGCAGTACTTC	CASSFDRVDEQYF
TRBD2	-	TRBV20-1	TRBJ2-3	TGCAGTGCTCGTCCAAGACTTACTAGCGGGACAGATACGCAGTATTTT	CSARPRLTSGTDTQYF
TRBD1	-	TRBV24-1	TRBJ1-1	TGTGCCACCAGACAGGGGTTGAACACTGAAGCTTTCTTT	CATRQGLNTEAFF
TRBD1	many	TRBV7-7	TRBJ2-2	TGTGCCAGCAGCGAGACAGGGGGCGCAACGGGCACCGGGGAGCTGTTTTTT	CASSETGGATGTGELFF
-	few	TRBV20-1	TRBJ2-1	TGCAGTGCTAGTGGGACGTTCTCCTACAATGAGCAGTTCTTC	CSASGTFSYNEQFF
-	medium-sized	TRBV24-1	TRBJ1-1	TGTGCCACCAGAAGCTCTCAGGGCACTGAAGCTTTCTTT	CATRSSQGTEAFF
TRBD1	-	TRBV4-3	TRBJ2-3	TGCGCCAGCAGCCCGTACCAGACAGGGCTCCAAAGCACAGATACGCAGTATTTT	CASSPYQTGLQSTDTQYF
-	-	TRBV4-1	TRBJ2-1	TGCGCCAGCAGCCTGATTGACTATTCGAGCTCCTACAATGAGCAGTTCTTC	CASSLIDYSSSYNEQFF
TRBD2	few	TRBV7-2	TRBJ2-3	TGTGCCAGCAGCTTAGTTGGTGCGGGAGGACTCACAGATACGCAGTATTTT	CASSLVGAGGLTDTQYF
TRBD2	few	TRBV28	TRBJ2-5	TGTGCCAGCACCTCGGGCGGGAGAGTGGCGGAGACCCAGTACTTC	CASTSGGRVAETQYF
-	many	TRBV20-1	TRBJ2-1	TGCAGTGCTCCTAAGGGGCCCCACAATGAGCAGTTCTTC	CSAPKGPHNEQFF
-	-	TRBV7-2	TRBJ2-7	TGTGCCAGCAGCTTATCGGGGCCCACCTACGAGCAGTACTTC	CASSLSGPTYEQYF
-	-	TRBV4-2	TRBJ2-3	TGTGCCAGCAGCCAAGATTGGAGAAACACAGATACGCAGTATTTT	CASSQDWRNTDTQYF
TRBD1	few	TRBV28	TRBJ2-7	TGTGCCAGCAGGGGATCAGGGGGCTCGTACGAGCAGTACTTC	CASRGSGGSYEQYF
TRBD2	-	TRBV20-1	TRBJ2-1	TGCAGTGCTCCAGCGGGAGGGGCTAGAAATGAGCAGTTCTTC	CSAPAGGARNEQFF
-	many	TRBV6-5	TRBJ1-1	TGTGCCAGCAGTTCCTGGACTGAGATGAACACTGAAGCTTTCTTT	CASSSWTEMNTEAFF
-	many	TRBV13	TRBJ2-1	TGTGCCAGCAGCTTAGCAGGACACCTAAGCTCCTACAATGAGCAGTTCTTC	CASSLAGHLSSYNEQFF
-	few	TRBV18	TRBJ1-1	TGTGCCAGCTCACAAGCTTCGGGGCAACGGAACACTGAAGCTTTCTTT	CASSQASGQRNTEAFF
-	-	TRBV11-2	TRBJ2-3	TGTGCCAGCAGCTTAGATTATGGCCACACAGATACGCAGTATTTT	CASSLDYGHTDTQYF
TRBD2	few	TRBV12-3/TRBV12-4	TRBJ2-7	TGTGCCAGCAGTGCCGTAGCGGGGACTCTCTACGAGCAGTACTTC	CASSAVAGTLYEQYF
TRBD2	many	TRBV5-1	TRBJ2-1	TGCGCCAGCATCCGGAATAGCGGGAGGGCCGGGGATGAGCAGTTCTTC	CASIRNSGRAGDEQFF
-	-	TRBV28	TRBJ2-7	-	CASSLGSTSGGQYF
-	many	TRBV20-1	TRBJ2-7	TGCAGTGCTAGTGACGAGCAGTACTTC	CSASDEQYF
-	-	TRBV27	TRBJ2-2	TGTGCCAGCAGTGGTTGGACCACGAACACCGGGGAGCTGTTTTTT	CASSGWTTNTGELFF